The 5 T cell receptor beta chains below all came from one sample that was sequenced in a study of blood T cell repertoires in COVID-19 (dated by TCRdb to about 2020). The library relied on the immunoSEQ multiplex PCR assay. In its TCRdb copy, this immuneACCESS table keeps in-frame sequences only and misses some clones. Where compared with another copy, unresolved V genes explain less than half of these, and the others have no known cause. This sample comprises 140,000 to 150,000 clones, under 80% of them detected only once. The ten largest clones capture about 4% of the sample. The sample was peripheral blood. The receptors here all came from a man between 60 and 75 years old with acute or convalescent COVID-19.

The chain employs TRBV5-1 and TRBJ2-2; TRBD1 matches 8 bases. Per the germline V gene, CDR1 is SGHRS and CDR2 is YFSETQ. The CDR3 has 15 amino acids. V lost 6 bases to trimming and J lost 3 bases; unmatched junction nucleotides: 7. CDR3 nucleotides: TGCGCCAGCACCTCAGGGGGCCCGGACACCGGGGAGCTGTTTTTT. Its translation: CASTSGGPDTGELFF.

The genes are TRBV15 and TRBJ1-1; tentative D call: TRBD1 (5 bases). This CDR3 comprises 13 residues. Trimming cost V 6 bases and J 5 bases, with 13 bases left between them. Germline V gene data show CDR1 as LNHNV and CDR2 as YYDKDF (reference sequence). The CDR3 DNA sequence: TGTGCCACCAGTGGGGCGGGGGGGACTGAAGCTTTCTTT. Translated, it gives CATSGAGGTEAFF.

This chain joins TRBV9 and TRBJ1-5; a possible D gene is TRBD1 (6 bases). This CDR3 is built from 15 residues. V was cut by 2 bases and J by 0 bases, with 9 bases left in between. From germline, CDR1 is SGDLS and CDR2 YYNGEE. CDR3 DNA sequence: TGTGCCAGCAGCGTGTCAGGGGATAGCAATCAGCCCCAGCATTTT. Residues: CASSVSGDSNQPQHF.

In this sample, this clone turned up a few times. The genes are TRBV24-1 and TRBJ2-1; 8 bases match TRBD1. CDR1 is KGHDR and CDR2 is SFDVKD in the germline V gene. The CDR3 covers 15 residues. V was pared by 3 bases and J by 8 bases, with 8 bases of the junction left unmatched. The CDR3 sequence is CATSDPRGQGDEQFF. As DNA, the CDR3 is TGTGCCACCAGTGATCCCCGAGGACAGGGTGATGAGCAGTTCTTC.

The V gene is TRBV3-1 (or the pseudogene TRBV3-2), the J gene TRBJ2-3; 7 nucleotides match TRBD2. J lost 2 bases, V lost 4 bases, and 6 bases had no gene match. The CDR3 extends over 15 amino acids. Germline V gives CDR1 LGHDT, CDR2 YNNKEL (reference sequence). The CDR3 protein is CASSPRSGITDTQYF. In DNA form, the CDR3 reads TGTGCCAGCAGCCCCAGAAGCGGGATCACAGATACGCAGTATTTT.